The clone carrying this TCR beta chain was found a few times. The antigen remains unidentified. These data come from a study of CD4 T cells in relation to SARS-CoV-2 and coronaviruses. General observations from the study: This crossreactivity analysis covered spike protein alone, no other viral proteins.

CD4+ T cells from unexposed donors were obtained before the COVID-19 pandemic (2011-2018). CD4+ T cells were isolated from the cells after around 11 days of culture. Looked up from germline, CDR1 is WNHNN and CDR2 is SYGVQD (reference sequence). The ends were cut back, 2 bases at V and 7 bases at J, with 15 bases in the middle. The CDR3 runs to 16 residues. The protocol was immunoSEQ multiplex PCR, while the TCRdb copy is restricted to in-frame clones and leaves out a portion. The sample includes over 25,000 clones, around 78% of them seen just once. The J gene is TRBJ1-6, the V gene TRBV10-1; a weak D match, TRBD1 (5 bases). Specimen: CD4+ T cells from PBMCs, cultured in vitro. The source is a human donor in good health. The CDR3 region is CASSEGRSGGNSPLHF. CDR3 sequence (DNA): TGCGCCAGCAGTGAGGGTCGAAGCGGGGGAAATTCACCCCTCCACTTT.